One and the same sample provided the 23 T cell receptor beta chains below, sequenced in a study of T-cell reconstitution after alpha-beta-depleted transplantation in children. Unique molecular identifiers were incorporated during preparation of the TCRbeta library. TCRdb recomputed calls from the PCR reads with MiXCR, one row per CDR3 protein. Counted here are fewer than 400,000 distinct CDR3 sequences, roughly 25% occurring once; the ten biggest clones make up 10% to 11%. The specimen was PBMCs, mostly from graft donor cells, collected 180 days after TCRalphabeta/CD19-depleted stem cell transplant. The receptors here all came from a male patient between 10 and 17 years old who had a stem cell transplant for acute lymphoblastic leukemia, so the T cells may come from the graft donor.

The chain carries TRBV20-1 and TRBJ1-5; TRBD1 agrees at 7 bases. Losses at the gene ends were 2 bases for V and 2 bases for J; bases not matched to a gene: 6. The CDR3 runs 15 residues. The germline V gene encodes CDR1 DFQATT and CDR2 SNEGSKA (reference sequence). The chain's CDR3 is CSARLTGTGNQPQHF. CDR3 coding DNA: TGCAGTGCTAGACTTACCGGGACAGGCAATCAGCCCCAGCATTTT.

This clonotype was counted between two and nine times. The chain joins TRBV27 to TRBJ1-5, with 8 bases identical to TRBD1. After removal of 5 bases from V and 3 bases from J, the junction contained 9 bases not matched to a gene. Germline V lookup: CDR1 MNHEY, CDR2 SMNVEV (reference sequence). The CDR3 sequence is 16 residues long. The CDR3: CASSARTGRYNQPQHF. The CDR3 DNA reads as TGTGCCAGCAGTGCGCGGACAGGGCGATACAATCAGCCCCAGCATTTT.

This rearrangement joins TRBV2 to TRBJ2-3; D not certain. Germline V CDR1 and CDR2: SNHLY, FYNNEI. Trimming pared 5 bases from V and 6 bases from J, leaving 6 bases between. This CDR3 spans 11 amino acids. Written as DNA, the CDR3 is TGTGCCAGCAGTCGAGATGATACGCAGTATTTT. Its translation: CASSRDDTQYF.

This chain connects TRBV20-1 to TRBJ2-3; the match to TRBD2 covers 9 bases. V lost 0 bases to trimming and J lost 4 bases; unmatched junction nucleotides: 8. The CDR3 runs 16 residues. CDR1 and CDR2 from the germline V gene are DFQATT and SNEGSKA (reference sequence). The CDR3 sequence: CSAREGGRAVADTQYF. The CDR3 DNA sequence: TGCAGTGCTAGAGAGGGCGGGAGGGCCGTCGCAGATACGCAGTATTTT.

CDR3 region: CSAGTALSSPLHF. The CDR3 bases are TGCAGTGCTGGGACGGCCCTGAGTTCACCCCTCCACTTT. The chain couples TRBV20-1 to TRBJ1-6, with TRBD1 as a possible D gene (5 bases). Germline values: CDR1 DFQATT, CDR2 SNEGSKA (reference sequence). Trimming pared 5 bases from V and 9 bases from J, leaving 14 bases between. This CDR3 spans 13 amino acids.

This clonotype has a handful of counts. This chain uses TRBV20-1 with TRBJ2-7, with a weak D call TRBD2 (5 bases). The CDR3 sequence is 15 residues long. Germline-derived CDR1 and CDR2 are DFQATT and SNEGSKA (reference sequence). V was cut by 3 bases and J by 0 bases, with 15 bases left in between. In DNA, the CDR3 is TGCAGTGCTAGCAACCTGGGGAGCCTCTCCTACGAGCAGTACTTC. It encodes CSASNLGSLSYEQYF.

The count of this clonotype is one. The gene calls are TRBV7-6 and TRBJ1-6, with D possibly TRBD1 on 6 matching bases. The CDR3 consists of 17 residues. With 4 bases removed from V and 7 bases from J, the gap between germline ends came to 20 bases. CDR1 is SGHVS and CDR2 is FNYEAQ in the germline V gene. The CDR3 sequence: CASSSGSRWDTNSPLHF. CDR3 DNA: TGTGCCAGCAGCTCAGGTTCCCGGTGGGACACCAATTCACCCCTCCACTTT.

The V call is TRBV24-1, the J call TRBJ1-5; 9 bases align to TRBD1. This CDR3 is built from 17 residues. The ends lost 2 bases at V and 3 bases at J; junction bases unmatched: 7. In germline, CDR1 is KGHDR, CDR2 SFDVKD. CDR3: CATSDSGQGLFNQPQHF. The CDR3 coding sequence is TGTGCCACCAGTGATTCGGGACAGGGACTCTTCAATCAGCCCCAGCATTTT.

This clonotype was seen only once. The V and J genes are TRBV20-1 and TRBJ2-7; weak D call: TRBD2 (6 bases). Germline V gene lookup returns CDR1 DFQATT and CDR2 SNEGSKA (reference sequence). The CDR3 has 15 amino acids. V was clipped by 1 base and J by 2 bases, with 15 bases between them. The CDR3 nucleotides are TGCAGTGCTAGAGTGTTGGGACTCAGAGCCTACGAGCAGTACTTC. Its protein is CSARVLGLRAYEQYF.

CDR3 sequence reads: CATSRGVTTQGNYEQYF. The CDR3 region has the DNA TGTGCCACCAGCAGAGGGGTTACTACCCAAGGAAACTACGAGCAGTACTTC. This chain connects TRBV15 to TRBJ2-7, with unresolved D. The CDR3 length is 17 residues. Germline V gene lookup returns CDR1 LNHNV and CDR2 YYDKDF (reference sequence). The germline V and J ends were trimmed by 1 base and 3 bases, with 19 bases remaining between them.

This clonotype has only a few counts. The J gene is TRBJ2-1, the V gene TRBV7-3, with 8 nucleotides matching TRBD2. The CDR3 extends over 15 amino acids. CDR1 and CDR2 from the germline V gene are SGHTA and FQGTGA. V shed 5 bases and J 6 bases; nucleotides not matched to a gene: 9. CDR3 residues: CASSPSLGLANEQFF. CDR3 nucleotides: TGTGCCAGCAGCCCATCCCTTGGACTAGCCAATGAGCAGTTCTTC.

This clonotype was seen more than once but under ten times. This rearrangement joins TRBV25-1 to TRBJ2-7; possibly TRBD1 for D (6 bases). The CDR3 spans 15 residues. CDR1 is MGHDK and CDR2 is SYGVNS in the germline V gene. V was cut by 5 bases and J by 0 bases, with 14 bases left in between. CDR3 protein: CASSWGRVSSYEQYF. CDR3 in DNA: TGTGCCAGCAGTTGGGGGCGGGTTAGCTCCTACGAGCAGTACTTC.

This clonotype has only a few counts. The gene calls are TRBV12-3 or TRBV12-4 and TRBJ2-7; no definite D call. V was trimmed by 3 bases and J by 4 bases, leaving 7 bases between them. This CDR3 has 12 residues. The CDR3 region has the DNA TGTGCCAGCAGTTTCGCCACGTACGAGCAGTACTTC. This codes for CASSFATYEQYF.

This clonotype has just a few counts. The J gene is TRBJ2-2, the V gene TRBV15; D is unresolved. Germline CDR1 is LNHNV and CDR2 is YYDKDF (reference sequence). The V end lost 1 base, the J end lost 4 bases, and 7 bases lay between the germline ends. The CDR3 has 14 residues. CDR3 bases: TGTGCCACCAGCAGAGTGATCTTCACCGGGGAGCTGTTTTTT. Translated: CATSRVIFTGELFF.

A few counts support this clonotype. V and J are TRBV15 and TRBJ1-1; weak D call: TRBD1 (6 bases). CDR1 is LNHNV and CDR2 is YYDKDF in the germline V gene (reference sequence). V lost 1 base, J lost 6 bases, and 15 bases lay in between. This CDR3 is built from 15 residues. The CDR3 is CATSRGWTVPPEAFF. DNA for the CDR3: TGTGCCACCAGCAGAGGGTGGACAGTCCCCCCTGAAGCTTTCTTT.

The rearrangement links TRBV24-1 to TRBJ2-3; D ambiguous. With 5 bases removed from V and 2 bases from J, the gap between germline ends came to 7 bases. Germline V gives CDR1 KGHDR, CDR2 SFDVKD. The CDR3 contains 13 residues. The CDR3 sequence is CATSGQLTDTQYF. The CDR3 nucleotides are TGTGCCACCAGTGGGCAGCTCACAGATACGCAGTATTTT.

This clonotype was seen only once. J is TRBJ1-6 and V is TRBV20-1; D may be TRBD1 (6 bases). The CDR3 spans 14 residues. CDR1 DFQATT and CDR2 SNEGSKA come from the germline V gene (reference sequence). V lost 0 bases and J lost 10, with 13 bases in between. CDR3 region: CSARDPAGDSPLHF. Written as DNA, the CDR3 is TGCAGTGCTAGAGATCCGGCAGGGGACTCACCCCTCCACTTT.

J is TRBJ2-3 and V is TRBV20-1; tentatively, D is TRBD2 (5 bases). Per germline, CDR1 DFQATT and CDR2 SNEGSKA (reference sequence). This CDR3 has 16 residues. V was clipped by 3 bases and J by 0 bases, with 16 bases between them. CDR3 in DNA: TGCAGTGCTAGGGCCATAAAGCGGTTTAGCACAGATACGCAGTATTTT. It codes for CSARAIKRFSTDTQYF.

The chain employs TRBV28 and TRBJ2-6; tentatively, D is TRBD1 (5 bases). Germline V gene sequence: CDR1 MDHEN, CDR2 SYDVKM. Deletions cut 4 bases from V and 4 bases from J, with 11 bases between. CDR3 length: 15 residues. In DNA, the CDR3 is TGTGCCAGCAGTTATCAGGGTAGAGGGGCCAACGTCCTGACTTTC. Translating it yields CASSYQGRGANVLTF. The full variable domain, in which reference TRBV28 and TRBJ2-6 provide the parts outside the CDR3, is DVKVTQSSRYLVKRTGEKVFLECVQDMDHENMFWYRQDPGLGLRLIYFSYDVKMKEKGDIPEGYSVSREKKERFSLILESASTNQTSMYLCASSYQGRGANVLTFGAGSRLTVL.

In the case of this clonotype: One end of the junction does not line up with germline, which may come from a read error. The rearrangement joins TRBV20-1 to TRBJ2-1, with D possibly matching TRBD2 (6 bases). This CDR3 comprises 16 residues. Per germline, CDR1 DFQATT and CDR2 SNEGSKA (reference sequence). The CDR3 sequence: CCARDALASVYNEQFF. CDR3 nucleotides: TGCTGTGCTAGAGACGCCCTAGCGTCGGTGTACAATGAGCAGTTCTTC.

The V and J genes are TRBV9 and TRBJ2-7; the D gene could be TRBD1 or TRBD2 (5 bases each). The CDR3 extends over 15 amino acids. Trimming took off 3 bases at V and 0 bases at J, with 13 bases between the two ends. Germline V gene data show CDR1 as SGDLS and CDR2 as YYNGEE. The chain's CDR3 is CASSEGTAVSYEQYF. DNA for the CDR3: TGTGCCAGCAGCGAGGGGACGGCCGTCTCCTACGAGCAGTACTTC.

The J gene is TRBJ2-1, the V gene TRBV28; 16 nucleotides align to TRBD2. There are 17 residues in the CDR3. Germline loops: CDR1 MDHEN, CDR2 SYDVKM. V dropped 5 bases and J dropped 8; count of bases not matched to a gene: 9. CDR3 amino acids: CASSIAGTSGRADEQFF. As DNA, the CDR3 is TGTGCCAGCAGTATCGCCGGGACTAGCGGGAGGGCCGATGAGCAGTTCTTC.

The chain is built from TRBV7-9 and TRBJ2-7; the D gene is possibly TRBD2 (5 bases). Trimming took 3 bases from V and 5 from J, leaving 5 bases between them. Germline V CDR1 and CDR2: SEHNR, FQNEAQ (reference sequence). CDR3 length: 11 residues. The DNA of the CDR3 is TGTGCCAGCAGCTTGGAGGACGAGCAGTACTTC. Amino acids: CASSLEDEQYF. Drawing the rest from reference TRBV7-9 and TRBJ2-7, the complete variable domain is DTGVSQNPRHKITKRGQNVTFRCDPISEHNRLYWYRQTLGQGPEFLTYFQNEAQLEKSRLLSDRFSAERPKGSFSTLEIQRTEQGDSAMYLCASSLEDEQYFGPGTRLTVT.